These 10 T cell receptor beta chains originate from one sample sequenced in a study of neurological immune-mediated disorders. MiXCR was run by TCRdb on the 5' RACE reads, yielding one entry per CDR3 protein. The table has fewer than 85,000 distinct CDR3 sequences, approximately 17% seen once. The specimen sequenced was PBMCs. The receptors here all came from a woman aged 40 to 50 in good health.

Many counts were recorded for this clonotype. The chain carries TRBV7-2 and TRBJ2-7; the D call may be TRBD1 or TRBD2 (5 bases each). CDR3 length: 17 amino acids. Deletions cut 1 base from V and 2 bases from J, with 18 bases between. Per germline, CDR1 SGHTA and CDR2 FQGNSA. CDR3 sequence (DNA): TGTGCCAGCAGCTTAGGACCCCTGAGGGAAGGGGCCTACGAGCAGTACTTC. The encoded protein is CASSLGPLREGAYEQYF.

This clonotype was seen a few times. The chain joins TRBV7-3 to TRBJ2-1; 12 bases map to TRBD2. The J segment lost 2 bases and the V segment lost 4 bases, leaving 3 bases of the junction unmatched. The CDR3 is 16 residues long. Germline CDR1 reads SGHTA; CDR2 reads FQGTGA. CDR3 in amino acids: CASSYTSGGTYNEQFF. The CDR3 DNA reads TGTGCCAGCAGCTATACTAGCGGGGGGACCTACAATGAGCAGTTCTTC. Looking up the rest from reference TRBV7-3 and TRBJ2-1 gives the full variable domain: GAGVSQTPSNKVTEKGKYVELRCDPISGHTALYWYRQSLGQGPEFLIYFQGTGAADDSGLPNDRFFAVRPEGSVSTLKIQRTERGDSAVYLCASSYTSGGTYNEQFFGPGTRLTVL.

The table lists this clonotype with many counts. Written as DNA, the CDR3 is TGTGCCAGCAGCTCTACCGCCGGGTCAGAGCAAGAGACCCAGTACTTC. The encoded protein is CASSSTAGSEQETQYF. V is TRBV9 and J is TRBJ2-5; unclear D gene. V was clipped by 4 bases and J by 2 bases, with 18 bases between them. The germline V gene has CDR1 SGDLS and CDR2 YYNGEE. The CDR3 covers 16 residues.

This clonotype was seen repeatedly, ten times or more. This chain joins TRBV12-3 or TRBV12-4 and TRBJ2-5; TRBD2 matches at 9 bases. Trimming cost V 4 bases and J 5 bases; bases outside gene matches: 8. This CDR3 region has 15 residues. DNA of the CDR3: TGTGCCAGCAGTTCTGGCGGGGGGGCCTCTGAGACCCAGTACTTC. It is translated as CASSSGGGASETQYF.

This clonotype was counted at least ten times. The chain links TRBV5-1 to TRBJ1-2; TRBD1 matches 9 bases. The germline V gene has CDR1 SGHRS and CDR2 YFSETQ. The V gene end was trimmed by 4 bases and the J gene end by 4 bases; junction bases not matched to a gene: 5. The CDR3 has 14 amino acids. The CDR3 spells CASSPGQGAYGYTF. CDR3 nucleotides: TGCGCCAGCAGCCCGGGACAGGGAGCCTATGGCTACACCTTC.

This clonotype was seen repeatedly, ten times or more. The gene calls are TRBV2 and TRBJ2-3; 10 bases align to TRBD1. The germline CDR1 and CDR2 sequences are SNHLY and FYNNEI. After removal of 6 bases from V and 6 bases from J, the junction contained 6 bases not matched to a gene. This CDR3 contains 14 residues. The CDR3 DNA reads as TGTGCCAGCAGGGGACAGGGGTCGGTGGATACGCAGTATTTT. Translation gives CASRGQGSVDTQYF.

This clonotype was observed many times. The chain combines TRBV7-2 with TRBJ2-7; D is unclear. The CDR3 consists of 15 residues. Germline V gene lookup returns CDR1 SGHTA and CDR2 FQGNSA. V dropped 0 bases and J dropped 7 bases, with 16 bases sitting between them. CDR3 sequence (DNA): TGTGCCAGCAGCTTAGCCCCCACCAGATTGGGTGAGCAGTACGTC. Translating it yields CASSLAPTRLGEQYV.

This clonotype was detected ten times or more. The V gene is TRBV14, the J gene TRBJ2-3, with D possibly TRBD2 on 5 matching bases. The CDR3 is made up of 16 amino acids. Germline assignment: CDR1 SGHDN and CDR2 FVKESK. V lost 4 bases, J lost 4 bases, and 18 bases lay in between. CDR3 sequence (DNA): TGTGCCAGCAGCCCCCGGACTTTAGCGAGTGCAGATACGCAGTATTTT. This gives the protein CASSPRTLASADTQYF.

At least ten counts were recorded for this clonotype. The genes are TRBV10-3 and TRBJ1-2; 7 positions match TRBD1. Germline V CDR1 and CDR2: ENHRY, SYGVKD. The CDR3 is 14 amino acids. Losses at the gene ends were 2 bases for V and 4 bases for J; bases not matched to a gene: 4. The CDR3 DNA is TGTGCCATCAGTGAGCCCGGGACAGCCTATGGCTACACCTTC. Protein sequence: CAISEPGTAYGYTF.

In its sample, this clonotype was seen many times. The chain combines TRBV7-2 with TRBJ2-7; 7 nucleotides align to TRBD1. V lost 2 bases to trimming and J lost 2 bases; unmatched junction nucleotides: 6. Germline CDR1 SGHTA, CDR2 FQGNSA. This CDR3 comprises 15 residues. The CDR3 here is CASSLSSGTAYEQYV. The CDR3 coding sequence is TGTGCCAGCAGCTTAAGTTCGGGGACAGCCTACGAGCAGTACGTC.